The 22 T cell receptor beta chains given below trace back to one sample, sequenced in a study of OX40 agonist ivuxolimab in advanced cancers. Profiling relied on immunoSEQ multiplex PCR, and the TCRdb table lists in-frame clones only, not all of them. The table records 70,000 to 80,000 clones, over 90% of them present only once. This material consisted of CD4+ or CD8+ T cells sorted from blood, taken in a trial of the OX40 agonist ivuxolimab. These receptors all come from an adult with an advanced solid tumor such as melanoma, head and neck, liver or kidney cancer.

The genes are TRBV19 and TRBJ1-2; D perhaps matches TRBD1 (5 bases). From germline, CDR1 is LNHDA and CDR2 SQIVND (reference sequence). This CDR3 has 13 amino acids. The V gene lost 1 base and the J gene lost 5 bases, with 8 bases spanning the gap. The CDR3 DNA follows: TGTGCCAGTAGTATAGGTCCAGGGTATGGCTACACCTTC. This codes for CASSIGPGYGYTF. The full variable domain, in which reference TRBV19 and TRBJ1-2 provide the parts outside the CDR3, is DGGITQSPKYLFRKEGQNVTLSCEQNLNHDAMYWYRQDPGQGLRLIYYSQIVNDFQKGDIAEGYSVSREKKESFPLTVTSAQKNPTAFYLCASSIGPGYGYTFGSGTRLTVV.

V and J are TRBV6-1 and TRBJ2-5; 9 bases match TRBD1. The CDR3 totals 15 residues. J was trimmed by 5 bases and V by 11 bases; bases with no gene match: 15. From germline, CDR1 is MNHNS and CDR2 SASEGT. CDR3 amino acids: CALESLQGARETQYF. DNA for the CDR3: TGTGCCCTCGAGAGTTTACAGGGGGCTCGGGAGACCCAGTACTTC.

This clone was seen more than once but under ten times. The chain is built from TRBV19 and TRBJ2-7; TRBD1 matches at 8 bases. Germline loops: CDR1 LNHDA, CDR2 SQIVND (reference sequence). V trimming: 6 bases; J trimming: 12 bases; junction bases outside the gene matches: 10. There are 12 residues in the CDR3. This CDR3 is CASSAGTGNVYF. CDR3 sequence (DNA): TGTGCCAGTAGCGCCGGGACAGGCAATGTGTACTTC.

This sequence joins TRBV5-4 and TRBJ2-7; D is perhaps TRBD2 (5 bases). This CDR3 comprises 18 residues. The germline V and J ends were trimmed by 0 bases and 3 bases, with 22 bases remaining between them. In germline, CDR1 is SGHNT, CDR2 YYREEE (reference sequence). CDR3 protein: CASSLGGWGDLVSYEQYF. CDR3 coding DNA: TGTGCCAGCAGCTTGGGGGGTTGGGGAGACCTTGTAAGCTACGAGCAGTACTTC.

The chain uses TRBV27 and TRBJ1-1; weak D call: TRBD1 (5 bases). CDR1 and CDR2 (germline): MNHEY, SMNVEV (reference sequence). Trimming stripped 5 bases from V and 7 bases from J, with 17 bases between. The CDR3 consists of 14 residues. The CDR3, as DNA: TGTGCCAGCAGTCATCGGGGGGGACCCCTTGAAGCTTTCTTT. Translated, it gives CASSHRGGPLEAFF.

The chain has TRBV9 and TRBJ2-7; no clear D. Germline CDR1 and CDR2: SGDLS and YYNGEE. V gave up 5 bases and J gave up 1 base, with 7 bases separating them. The CDR3 runs to 12 residues. CDR3 DNA sequence: TGTGCCAGCAGTGTGAATTCCTACGAGCAGTACTTC. Amino acids: CASSVNSYEQYF.

This chain uses TRBV7-3 with TRBJ2-1, with 7 bases lining up with TRBD2. CDR3 length: 16 amino acids. In germline, CDR1 is SGHTA, CDR2 FQGTGA. With 1 base clipped from V and 7 bases from J, the junction kept 10 bases outside the gene matches. The CDR3 region is CASSLSVLAEGNEQFF. The CDR3 DNA is TGTGCCAGCAGCTTAAGCGTGCTAGCGGAGGGGAATGAGCAGTTCTTC.

The rearrangement uses TRBV10-1 and TRBJ2-1; the match to TRBD2 covers 11 bases. Germline V gene sequence: CDR1 WNHNN, CDR2 SYGVQD (reference sequence). The CDR3 totals 16 residues. With V trimmed by 2 bases and J by 2 bases, 2 bases remained unmatched. As DNA, the CDR3 is TGCGCCAGCAGTGAGACGACTAGCGGGGCCTACAATGAGCAGTTCTTC. As protein: CASSETTSGAYNEQFF.

The chain has TRBV2 and TRBJ1-4; 7 bases match TRBD1. Trimming removed 4 bases from V and 0 bases from J; junction bases left unmatched: 5. The germline V gene encodes CDR1 SNHLY and CDR2 FYNNEI. CDR3 length: 16 residues. CDR3 sequence: CASSGDRFATNEKLFF. The DNA for the CDR3 is TGTGCCAGCAGTGGGGACAGATTTGCAACTAATGAAAAACTGTTTTTT. Looking up the rest from reference TRBV2 and TRBJ1-4 gives the full variable domain: EPEVTQTPSHQVTQMGQEVILRCVPISNHLYFYWYRQILGQKVEFLVSFYNNEISEKSEIFDDQFSVERPDGSNFTLKIRSTKLEDSAMYFCASSGDRFATNEKLFFGSGTQLSVL.

The genes are TRBV5-6 and TRBJ2-7; 10 nucleotides line up with TRBD2. Germline CDR1 reads SGHDT; CDR2 reads YYEEEE. The CDR3 is 14 amino acids. V was clipped by 3 bases and J by 2 bases; unmatched bases: 2. CDR3 amino acids: CASSSGLAAYEQYF. In DNA, the CDR3 is TGTGCCAGCAGCTCAGGACTAGCGGCCTACGAGCAGTACTTC.

The chain recombines TRBV27 with TRBJ2-1, with no clear D. V lost 2 bases and J 0 bases, leaving 11 bases between the germline ends. The CDR3 consists of 16 residues. Germline V gene data show CDR1 as MNHEY and CDR2 as SMNVEV (reference sequence). CDR3 coding DNA: TGTGCCAGCAGTTTACACGCTTTGAGCTCCTACAATGAGCAGTTCTTC. Its translation is CASSLHALSSYNEQFF.

The chain has TRBV7-3 and TRBJ2-1; tentative D call: TRBD2 (6 bases). Per germline, CDR1 SGHTA and CDR2 FQGTGA. CDR3 length equals 13 residues. The V end lost 4 bases, the J end lost 6 bases, and 10 bases lay between the germline ends. The DNA of the CDR3 is TGTGCCAGCAGCTCCTCGGAGGGCAATGAGCAGTTCTTC. Translating gives CASSSSEGNEQFF. The full variable domain, in which reference TRBV7-3 and TRBJ2-1 provide the parts outside the CDR3, is GAGVSQTPSNKVTEKGKYVELRCDPISGHTALYWYRQSLGQGPEFLIYFQGTGAADDSGLPNDRFFAVRPEGSVSTLKIQRTERGDSAVYLCASSSSEGNEQFFGPGTRLTVL.

This sequence joins TRBV18 and TRBJ2-5; unclear D gene. The V end lost 0 bases, the J end lost 1 base, and 9 bases lay between the germline ends. The CDR3 is 15 residues long. From germline, CDR1 is KGHSH and CDR2 LQKENI. The CDR3 region has the DNA TGTGCCAGCTCACCACCCGCCCGGCTCCAAGAGACCCAGTACTTC. Translated, it gives CASSPPARLQETQYF.

J is TRBJ1-2 and V is TRBV23-1; no clear D gene. TRBV23-1 is given ORF status, its function remaining uncertain. V was clipped by 0 bases and J by 5 bases, with 19 bases between them. The CDR3 has 17 residues. CDR3 bases: TGCGCCAGCAGTCAATCTAAGATTCCTCCTTCGGTTTATGGCTACACCTTC. Encoded protein: CASSQSKIPPSVYGYTF.

DNA for the CDR3: TGTGCCAGCAGCTTGGCCTTGACTGAAGCTTTCTTT. Its protein is CASSLALTEAFF. The genes are TRBV5-6 and TRBJ1-1, with D hard to call. The CDR3 length is 12 residues. Germline V gene lookup returns CDR1 SGHDT and CDR2 YYEEEE. Trimming removed 0 bases at V and 5 bases at J, with 5 bases between.

The CDR3 here is CASGLGGLAGPNEQFF. CDR3 in DNA: TGTGCTAGTGGTTTGGGGGGACTAGCGGGACCAAATGAGCAGTTCTTC. The chain couples TRBV12-5 to TRBJ2-1; TRBD2 matches 13 bases. CDR1 is LGHNT and CDR2 is FRNRAP in the germline V gene. Losses at the gene ends were 1 base for V and 7 bases for J; bases not matched to a gene: 4. The CDR3 loop spans 16 amino acids.

The chain uses TRBV4-3 and TRBJ1-2; 8 nucleotides agree with TRBD1. The CDR3 extends over 15 amino acids. Looked up from germline, CDR1 is LGHNA and CDR2 is YSLEER. The ends lost 5 bases at V and 1 base at J; junction bases unmatched: 6. The CDR3 loop reads CASSTQQGGNYGYTF. The DNA of the CDR3 is TGCGCCAGCAGCACCCAACAGGGGGGTAACTATGGCTACACCTTC.

J is TRBJ2-7 and V is TRBV5-8, with D possibly called TRBD1 or TRBD2 (5 bases each). The V gene's germline CDR1 is SGHTS and CDR2 YDEGEE. The V and J ends lost 3 bases and 3 bases respectively, with 22 bases between them. The CDR3 is 17 amino acids. The chain's CDR3 is CASSWDSTRDDLYEQYF. CDR3 nucleotide sequence: TGTGCCAGCAGCTGGGATTCAACACGGGACGACCTCTACGAGCAGTACTTC.

This clone was detected only a few times. CDR3 region: CASSLQDSSTDTQYF. The CDR3 DNA reads as TGTGCCAGCAGCCTCCAGGACAGTAGCACAGATACGCAGTATTTT. The chain employs TRBV5-5 and TRBJ2-3, with D possibly TRBD1 on 6 matching bases. V was cut by 4 bases and J by 0 bases, with 12 bases left in between. This CDR3 is built from 15 residues. The germline V gene encodes CDR1 SGHKS and CDR2 YYEKEE (reference sequence).

The chain is built from TRBV5-5 and TRBJ2-7, with D possibly TRBD1 on 5 matching bases. CDR1 and CDR2 from the germline V gene are SGHKS and YYEKEE (reference sequence). V was pared by 4 bases and J by 0 bases, with 11 bases between. This CDR3 is built from 14 residues. For the CDR3, the DNA is TGTGCCAGCAGCCCCGACAGTAGCTCCTACGAGCAGTACTTC. Amino acid sequence: CASSPDSSSYEQYF.

The rearrangement joins TRBV13 to TRBJ2-1; TRBD2 aligns across 8 bases. The V and J ends lost 5 bases and 0 bases, in that order; junction bases with no gene match: 9. CDR1 PRHDT and CDR2 FYEKMQ come from the germline V gene (reference sequence). This CDR3 comprises 17 residues. The CDR3 spells CASSGEIAGSSYNEQFF. In DNA form, the CDR3 reads TGTGCCAGCAGCGGGGAAATAGCGGGGAGCTCCTACAATGAGCAGTTCTTC.

This sequence joins TRBV6-6 and TRBJ2-7, with 7 bases that match TRBD1. V lost 4 bases and J lost 13; bases outside the gene matches: 19. CDR1 is MNHNY, CDR2 SVGAGI, per germline (reference sequence). The CDR3 loop spans 15 amino acids. This chain's CDR3 is CASSSEPGQFEFGYF. The CDR3 DNA reads as TGTGCCAGCAGTTCCGAGCCGGGACAGTTTGAGTTTGGCTACTTC.